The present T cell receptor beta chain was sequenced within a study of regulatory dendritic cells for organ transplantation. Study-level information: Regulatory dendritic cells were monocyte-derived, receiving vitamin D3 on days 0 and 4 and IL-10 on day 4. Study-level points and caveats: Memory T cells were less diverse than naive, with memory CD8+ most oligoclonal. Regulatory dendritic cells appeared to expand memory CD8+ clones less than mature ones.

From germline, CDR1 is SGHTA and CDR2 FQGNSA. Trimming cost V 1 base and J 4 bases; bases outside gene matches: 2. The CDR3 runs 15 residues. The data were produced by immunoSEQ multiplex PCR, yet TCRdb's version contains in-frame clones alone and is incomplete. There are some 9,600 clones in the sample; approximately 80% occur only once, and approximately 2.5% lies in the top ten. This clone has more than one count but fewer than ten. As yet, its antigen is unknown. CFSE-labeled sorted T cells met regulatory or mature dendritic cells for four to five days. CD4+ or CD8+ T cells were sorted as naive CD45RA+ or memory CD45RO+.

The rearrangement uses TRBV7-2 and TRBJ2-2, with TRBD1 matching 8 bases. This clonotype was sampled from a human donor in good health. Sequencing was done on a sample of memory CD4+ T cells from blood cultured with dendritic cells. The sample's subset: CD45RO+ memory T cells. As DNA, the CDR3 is TGTGCCAGCAGCTTAGGACAGGGGATCACCGGGGAGCTGTTTTTT. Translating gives CASSLGQGITGELFF.